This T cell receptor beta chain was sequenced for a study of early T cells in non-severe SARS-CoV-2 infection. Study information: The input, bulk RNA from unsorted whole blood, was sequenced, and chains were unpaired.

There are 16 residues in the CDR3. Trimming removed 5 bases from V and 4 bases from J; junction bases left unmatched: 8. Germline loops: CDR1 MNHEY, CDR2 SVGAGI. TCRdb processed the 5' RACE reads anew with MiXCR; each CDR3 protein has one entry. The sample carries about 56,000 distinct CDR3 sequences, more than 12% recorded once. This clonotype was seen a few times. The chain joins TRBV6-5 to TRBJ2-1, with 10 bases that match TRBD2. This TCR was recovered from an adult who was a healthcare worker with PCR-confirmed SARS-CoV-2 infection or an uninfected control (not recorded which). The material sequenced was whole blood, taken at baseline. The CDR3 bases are TGTGCCAGCAGTCCGCTCCCTAGCGGGGGATACAATGAGCAGTTCTTC. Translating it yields CASSPLPSGGYNEQFF.